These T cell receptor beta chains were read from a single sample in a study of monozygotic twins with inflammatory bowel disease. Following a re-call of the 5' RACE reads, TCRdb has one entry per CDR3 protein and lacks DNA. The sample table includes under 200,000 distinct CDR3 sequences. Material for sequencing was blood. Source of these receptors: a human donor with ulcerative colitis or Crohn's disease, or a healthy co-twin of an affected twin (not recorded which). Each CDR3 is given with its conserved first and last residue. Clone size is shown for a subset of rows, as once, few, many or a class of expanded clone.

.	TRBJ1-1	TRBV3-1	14	CASSQDGGLTEAFF
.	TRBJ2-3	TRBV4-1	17	CASSQDSDRALTDTQYF
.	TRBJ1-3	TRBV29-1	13	CSVEVGLGNTIYF
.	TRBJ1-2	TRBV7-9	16	CASSLAGPDRGLGYTF
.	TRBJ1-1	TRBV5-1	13	CASGTGLDTEAFF
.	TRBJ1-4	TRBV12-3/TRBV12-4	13	CASSLSRLEKLFF
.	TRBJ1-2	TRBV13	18	CASSRETEGGAGRYGYTF
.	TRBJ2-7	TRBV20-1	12	CSAHGQGYEQYF
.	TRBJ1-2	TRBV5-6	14	CASSDRTGEIGYTF
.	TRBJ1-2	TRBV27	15	CASRPDRGPNYGYTF
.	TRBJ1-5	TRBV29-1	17	CSVAGVDRGDSNQPQHF
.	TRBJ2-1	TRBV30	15	CAWSVRRGMDNEQFF
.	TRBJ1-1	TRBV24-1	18	CATSDFEGQEFMNTEAFF
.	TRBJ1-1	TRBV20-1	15	CSAESIGTDAPEAFF
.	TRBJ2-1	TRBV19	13	CASSIGSNNEQFF
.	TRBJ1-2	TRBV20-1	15	CSAIRTGATLRGYTF
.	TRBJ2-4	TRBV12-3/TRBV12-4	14	CASSLGLAKNIQYF
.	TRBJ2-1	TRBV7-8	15	CASSLVTSAYNEQFF
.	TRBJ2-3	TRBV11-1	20	CASSLSPGLAGLGITDTQYF
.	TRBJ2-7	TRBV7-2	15	CASSARPGQGYEQYF
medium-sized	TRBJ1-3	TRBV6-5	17	CASTQDRVTLMGNTIYF
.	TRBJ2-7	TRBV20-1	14	CSASRLAGDAEQYF
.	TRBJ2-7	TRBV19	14	CASSILTESGEQYF
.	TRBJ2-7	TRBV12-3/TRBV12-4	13	CASSSGGSDEQYF
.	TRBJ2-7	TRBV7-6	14	CASSLNQGLGEQYF
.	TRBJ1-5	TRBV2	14	CASKEGTSNQPQHF
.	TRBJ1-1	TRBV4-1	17	CASIPLYQTGKNTEAFF
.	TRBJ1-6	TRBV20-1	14	CSARDPQGLSPLHF
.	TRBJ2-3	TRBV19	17	CASSIKGAARSTDTQYF
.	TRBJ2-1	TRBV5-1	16	CASSWAPSDPYNEQFF
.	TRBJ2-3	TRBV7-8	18	CASSFGTSGGPQTDTQYF
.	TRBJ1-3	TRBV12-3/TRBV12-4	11	CASSRGYTICF
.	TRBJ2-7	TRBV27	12	CASSPTGGTQYF
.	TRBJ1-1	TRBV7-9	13	CASSLSSGTEAFF
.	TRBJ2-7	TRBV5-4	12	CASRNDRNEQYF
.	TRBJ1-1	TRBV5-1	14	CASSLAGTGAEAFF
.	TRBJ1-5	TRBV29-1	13	CSVETGVGQPQHF
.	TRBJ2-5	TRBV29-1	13	CSTGTGREGTQYF
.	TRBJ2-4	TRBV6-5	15	CASSTERSSKNIQYF
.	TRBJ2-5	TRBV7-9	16	CASSVTGGALGETQYF
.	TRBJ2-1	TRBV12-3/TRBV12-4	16	CASSLRGQSSYNEQFF
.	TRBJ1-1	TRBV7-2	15	CASSLGGTGNTEAFF
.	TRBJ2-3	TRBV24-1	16	CATSGTGGEFGDTQYF
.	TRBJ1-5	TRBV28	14	CASSLAGVFQPQHF
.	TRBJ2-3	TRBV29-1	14	CSGERLGGTDTQYF
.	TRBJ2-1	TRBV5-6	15	CASSQRLELYNEQFF
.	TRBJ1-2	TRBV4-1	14	CASSPDWGIGGYTF